The next 30 T cell receptor beta chains were all read from a single sample in a study of T cells in Graves' hyperthyroidism and ophthalmopathy (dated 2019 in TCRdb). The library was obtained by multiplex PCR. The data were produced on an Illumina HiSeq 2000. The TCR beta CDR3 regions were amplified from the RNA transcripts. A first-round RT-PCR of the TCR CDR3 used the HTBI primer set with the Qiagen OneStep RT-PCR kit. Using fastp trimming at Q25 and MiXCR clonotype assembly, TCRdb reanalyzed the public sequencing data and kept in-frame beta chains. CDR3 protein duplicates are merged, each entry listing the most common genes and DNA. The sample table lists 450,000 to 700,000 distinct CDR3 sequences, 46% of them with a count of one. 19% of the sample comes from the top ten. The sequenced material came from peripheral blood or thyroid tissue (not recorded which). These receptors all come from an adult woman with Graves' disease, either hyperthyroidism or ophthalmopathy (not recorded which).

This clonotype was detected a few times. This chain joins TRBV6-5 and TRBJ2-2; D not certain. Deletions cut 0 bases from V and 4 bases from J, with 6 bases between. Per the germline V gene, CDR1 is MNHEY and CDR2 is SVGAGI. The CDR3 is made up of 14 amino acids. CDR3 bases: TGTGCCAGCAGTTACTCGTATTCCACCGGGGAGCTGTTTTTT. Amino acids: CASSYSYSTGELFF.

This clonotype was detected once. The gene calls are TRBV9 and TRBJ2-7, with 15 bases identical to TRBD2. Germline assignment: CDR1 SGDLS and CDR2 YYNGEE. With V trimmed by 3 bases and J by 2 bases, 9 bases remained unmatched. CDR3 length: 18 amino acids. For the CDR3, the DNA is TGTGCCAGCAGCGCGGGGGGGACTAGCGGGAGGAACCCCTACGAGCAGTACTTC. As protein: CASSAGGTSGRNPYEQYF.

The CDR3 region is CATSRAGAPGTEAFF. As DNA, the CDR3 is TGTGCCACCAGCAGAGCGGGGGCGCCGGGAACTGAAGCTTTCTTT. The chain carries TRBV15 and TRBJ1-1; D is possibly TRBD1 (6 bases). From germline, CDR1 is LNHNV and CDR2 YYDKDF (reference sequence). CDR3 size: 15 residues. Trimming took 1 base from V and 5 from J, leaving 14 bases between them.

The rearrangement links TRBV29-1 to TRBJ2-5; no clear D gene. The J call may not be correct, given that the DNA end is closer to TRBJ2-7. There are 11 residues in the CDR3. The V gene's germline CDR1 is SQVTM and CDR2 ANQGSEA. The CDR3 DNA reads TGCAGCGTTGAGGCCAGCTACGAGCAGTACTTC. Its translation is CSVEASYEQYF.

The chain uses TRBV5-1 and TRBJ1-1; weak D call: TRBD1 (6 bases). Germline V CDR1 and CDR2: SGHRS, YFSETQ. The V gene lost 6 bases and the J gene lost 2 bases, with 14 bases spanning the gap. The CDR3 is made up of 14 amino acids. In nucleotides, the CDR3 is TGCGCCAGCATAGCCCCAGGGGAAAACACTGAAGCTTTCTTT. Protein sequence: CASIAPGENTEAFF. Full variable domain (missing parts from reference TRBV5-1 and TRBJ1-1): KAGVTQTPRYLIKTRGQQVTLSCSPISGHRSVSWYQQTPGQGLQFLFEYFSETQRNKGNFPGRFSGRQFSNSRSEMNVSTLELGDSALYLCASIAPGENTEAFFGQGTRLTVV.

About this clonotype: Mismatch with germline at one junction end may stem from a read error. J is TRBJ2-7 and V is TRBV6-1; 8 bases match TRBD1. CDR3 size: 14 residues. The germline V gene has CDR1 MNHNS and CDR2 SASEGT. The DNA for the CDR3 is TGTGCCAGCAAACAACAGGGGGATGACGGGGAGCTGTACTTC. Protein sequence: CASKQQGDDGELYF.

This clonotype was seen at least ten times. The V and J genes are TRBV10-3 and TRBJ2-7, with D perhaps TRBD1 or TRBD2 (5 bases each). CDR1 is ENHRY, CDR2 SYGVKD, per germline. The CDR3 extends over 14 amino acids. Trimming pared 3 bases from V and 6 bases from J, leaving 15 bases between. Here the CDR3 DNA reads TGTGCCATCAGTGAAGACGGGACCAGCCGCGAGCAGTACTTC. This translates into CAISEDGTSREQYF.

This clonotype turned up a few times. The rearrangement links TRBV11-1 to TRBJ2-6, with D perhaps TRBD1 (6 bases). The CDR3 runs to 13 residues. Per the germline V gene, CDR1 is SGHAT and CDR2 is FQDESV (reference sequence). Deletions cut 6 bases from V and 4 bases from J, with 7 bases between. CDR3 in amino acids: CASSGQGANVLTF. The CDR3 coding sequence is TGTGCCAGCAGTGGACAGGGGGCCAACGTCCTGACTTTC.

Regarding this clonotype: Relative to the germline gene, one junction end is altered; a read error may explain this. This rearrangement joins TRBV15 to TRBJ2-6; TRBD1 matches 7 bases. The CDR3 is made up of 13 amino acids. The V gene's germline CDR1 is LNHNV and CDR2 YYDKDF (reference sequence). Written as DNA, the CDR3 is TGTGCCACCAGCAGGGGGGATATCCGGGACAGCGTTTGG. This encodes CATSRGDIRDSVW. The variable domain in full, with the rest retrieved from reference TRBV15 and TRBJ2-6, is DAMVIQNPRYQVTQFGKPVTLSCSQTLNHNVMYWYQQKSSQAPKLLFHYYDKDFNNEADTPDNFQSRRPNTSFCFLDIRSPGLGDTAMYLCATSRGDIRDSVWGAGSRLTVL.

The V call is TRBV29-1, the J call TRBJ2-5; D is unresolved. Trimming removed 3 bases at V and 4 bases at J, with 6 bases between. The CDR3 extends over 11 amino acids. CDR1 is SQVTM, CDR2 ANQGSEA, per germline. The CDR3 reads CSVDMAETQYF. The CDR3 coding sequence is TGCAGCGTTGATATGGCAGAGACCCAGTACTTC.

The V call is TRBV11-2, the J call TRBJ1-6; D gene unclear. CDR1 and CDR2 from the germline V gene are SGHAT and FQNNGV. The CDR3 is 14 residues long. The ends were cut back, 3 bases at V and 11 bases at J, with 14 bases in the middle. As DNA, the CDR3 is TGTGCCAGCAGCTTCCTAGCGGGATCAACACCCCTCCACTTT. Residues: CASSFLAGSTPLHF.

This clonotype was detected ten times or more. The J gene is TRBJ1-4, the V gene TRBV7-9; a weak D match, TRBD1 (5 bases). Trimming removed 3 bases at V and 5 bases at J, with 7 bases between. CDR1 is SEHNR, CDR2 FQNEAQ, per germline (reference sequence). The CDR3 is made up of 13 amino acids. The CDR3 DNA is TGTGCCAGCAGCTTGGGGGACAATGAAAAACTGTTTTTT. Translated, it gives CASSLGDNEKLFF. Full variable domain (rest looked up from reference TRBV7-9 and TRBJ1-4): DTGVSQNPRHKITKRGQNVTFRCDPISEHNRLYWYRQTLGQGPEFLTYFQNEAQLEKSRLLSDRFSAERPKGSFSTLEIQRTEQGDSAMYLCASSLGDNEKLFFGSGTQLSVL.

The chain has TRBV7-9 and TRBJ2-2; possibly TRBD2 for D (6 bases). V was cut by 1 base and J by 4 bases, with 10 bases left in between. CDR1 and CDR2 from the germline V gene are SEHNR and FQNEAQ (reference sequence). This CDR3 region has 15 residues. CDR3 loop: CASSLVPGGTGELFF. The CDR3 DNA reads TGTGCCAGCAGCTTAGTACCCGGGGGCACCGGGGAGCTGTTTTTT.

This chain links TRBV6-6 with TRBJ2-7; D perhaps matches TRBD1 (6 bases). Germline values: CDR1 MNHNY, CDR2 SVGAGI (reference sequence). The germline V and J ends were trimmed by 7 bases and 2 bases, with 9 bases remaining between them. The CDR3 has 12 amino acids. The CDR3 loop is CASKGQTYEQYF. Written as DNA, the CDR3 is TGTGCCAGCAAAGGACAGACCTACGAGCAGTACTTC.

Ten or more counts support this clonotype. CDR3 nucleotides: TGCGCCAGCACCCCAATCGGACAGGGCGGCTACGAGCAGTACTTC. It is translated as CASTPIGQGGYEQYF. The rearrangement links TRBV5-1 to TRBJ2-7; the match to TRBD1 covers 8 bases. Germline V gives CDR1 SGHRS, CDR2 YFSETQ. The CDR3 consists of 15 residues. Trimming at V came to 6 bases and at J to 3 bases, leaving 11 bases not matched to a gene.

This rearrangement joins TRBV15 to TRBJ2-5; D remains unclear. Germline CDR1 LNHNV, CDR2 YYDKDF (reference sequence). The CDR3 is 14 amino acids. The V end lost 3 bases, the J end lost 5 bases, and 13 bases lay between the germline ends. CDR3 nucleotide sequence: TGTGCCACCAGCAGCTTAGACCGTTCGGAGACCCAGTACTTC. It codes for CATSSLDRSETQYF.

The table lists this clonotype with many counts. The J gene is TRBJ2-5, the V gene TRBV11-2; 7 bases align to TRBD2. This CDR3 comprises 15 residues. The V segment lost 5 bases and the J segment 2 bases; nucleotides outside the gene matches: 8. Per the germline V gene, CDR1 is SGHAT and CDR2 is FQNNGV. The CDR3, as DNA: TGTGCCAGCAGCCTAGCGGCAGGAACTCAAGAGACCCAGTACTTC. The encoded protein is CASSLAAGTQETQYF.

This clonotype was observed at least ten times. The chain combines TRBV7-8 with TRBJ2-7; D might be TRBD2 (5 bases). This CDR3 has 14 residues. Trimming removed 3 bases at V and 4 bases at J, with 13 bases between. CDR1 and CDR2 (germline): SGHVS, FQNEAQ. The CDR3 sequence is CASSFALAEYEQYF. The CDR3 nucleotides read TGTGCCAGCAGCTTCGCGCTAGCAGAGTACGAGCAGTACTTC.

This clonotype was counted ten times or more. DNA for the CDR3: TGTGCCAGCAGCCGGGCGGTTCTGTCCTCTGGAAACACCATATATTTT. Amino acid sequence: CASSRAVLSSGNTIYF. The rearrangement joins TRBV9 to TRBJ1-3; D remains unclear. Germline values: CDR1 SGDLS, CDR2 YYNGEE. Trimming left V 4 bases short and J 0 bases short, with 14 bases between. There are 16 residues in the CDR3. Using reference TRBV9 and TRBJ1-3 for the parts outside the CDR3, the full variable domain is DSGVTQTPKHLITATGQRVTLRCSPRSGDLSVYWYQQSLDQGLQFLIQYYNGEERAKGNILERFSAQQFPDLHSELNLSSLELGDSALYFCASSRAVLSSGNTIYFGEGSWLTVV.

The genes are TRBV18 and TRBJ2-6; D gene unclear. CDR3 length: 15 amino acids. CDR1 is KGHSH and CDR2 is LQKENI in the germline V gene. Trimming stripped 3 bases from V and 0 bases from J, with 6 bases between. In nucleotides, the CDR3 is TGTGCCAGCTCACCGCCCCGCTCTGGGGCCAACGTCCTGACTTTC. Translated: CASSPPRSGANVLTF.

This clonotype was detected once. The chain employs TRBV20-1 and TRBJ1-6; D is uncertain. CDR1 and CDR2 (germline): DFQATT, SNEGSKA (reference sequence). The CDR3 length is 12 residues. V was cut by 2 bases and J by 10 bases, with 9 bases left in between. The CDR3 DNA is TGCAGTGCTAGACAAGCCTTGTCACCCCTCCACTTT. This translates into CSARQALSPLHF.

This clonotype was found many times. The chain carries TRBV7-3 and TRBJ1-1; D remains ambiguous. This CDR3 contains 13 residues. The V end lost 6 bases, the J end lost 1 base, and 9 bases lay between the germline ends. From germline, CDR1 is SGHTA and CDR2 FQGTGA. The CDR3 region is CASREDQNTEAFF. The CDR3 nucleotides are TGTGCCAGCAGGGAGGACCAGAACACTGAAGCTTTCTTT. The variable domain in full, with the rest retrieved from reference TRBV7-3 and TRBJ1-1, is GAGVSQTPSNKVTEKGKYVELRCDPISGHTALYWYRQSLGQGPEFLIYFQGTGAADDSGLPNDRFFAVRPEGSVSTLKIQRTERGDSAVYLCASREDQNTEAFFGQGTRLTVV.

In regard to this clonotype: A read error is possible here, since a much larger clone lies one base away. The rearrangement links TRBV10-3 to TRBJ1-1; TRBD1 agrees at 7 bases. Germline lookup yields CDR1 ENHRY and CDR2 SYGVKD. This CDR3 contains 16 residues. V dropped 6 bases and J dropped 0; count of bases not matched to a gene: 10. This chain's CDR3 is CAISNQQGSMNTEAFF. The CDR3 DNA reads as TGTGCCATCAGCAACCAACAGGGGTCGATGAACACTGAAGCTTTCTTT.

The V and J genes are TRBV29-1 and TRBJ2-7, with 7 bases aligning to TRBD1. Trimming cost V 1 base and J 2 bases; bases outside gene matches: 2. The CDR3 covers 13 residues. Germline lookup yields CDR1 SQVTM and CDR2 ANQGSEA. This chain's CDR3 is CSVEGTGAYEQYF. CDR3 bases: TGCAGCGTTGAAGGGACAGGAGCCTACGAGCAGTACTTC.

This clonotype was seen a handful of times. The rearrangement uses TRBV19 and TRBJ1-1; unclear D gene. Deletions cut 4 bases from V and 7 bases from J, with 10 bases between. This CDR3 contains 12 residues. In germline, CDR1 is LNHDA, CDR2 SQIVND (reference sequence). CDR3 protein: CASSNPGLEAFF. CDR3 DNA sequence: TGTGCCAGTAGTAATCCAGGACTTGAAGCTTTCTTT.

This clonotype was seen at least ten times. The CDR3 nucleotides are TGCGCCAGCAGTCGGTCCCCTCTCAGGGACTCCTACGAGCAGTACTTC. Translating it yields CASSRSPLRDSYEQYF. The chain joins TRBV10-2 to TRBJ2-7; tentatively, D is TRBD1 (5 bases). Germline CDR1 reads WSHSY; CDR2 reads SAAADI. CDR3 length: 16 residues. Trimming removed 5 bases at V and 0 bases at J, with 17 bases between.

This clonotype was seen at least ten times. The chain has TRBV20-1 and TRBJ2-2; TRBD2 might be the D (5 bases). Trimming took 4 bases from V and 3 from J, leaving 15 bases between them. The CDR3 loop spans 15 amino acids. Per germline, CDR1 DFQATT and CDR2 SNEGSKA (reference sequence). Here the CDR3 DNA reads TGCAGTGCTAAATCTCTTCAGAGGGACACCGGGGAGCTGTTTTTT. It is translated as CSAKSLQRDTGELFF.

This clonotype was seen a handful of times. The genes are TRBV28 and TRBJ2-5; no reliable D call. The CDR3 is made up of 12 amino acids. CDR1 and CDR2 from the germline V gene are MDHEN and SYDVKM. V was cut by 6 bases and J by 3 bases, with 8 bases left in between. CDR3 region: CASRGLEETQYF. The CDR3 region has the DNA TGTGCCAGCAGAGGGCTTGAAGAGACCCAGTACTTC.

The sample holds many counts of this clonotype. The J gene is TRBJ2-2, the V gene TRBV6-1, with D perhaps matching TRBD2 (7 bases). Germline values: CDR1 MNHNS, CDR2 SASEGT. V dropped 6 bases and J dropped 2 bases, with 16 bases sitting between them. The CDR3 runs 16 residues. The CDR3 DNA is TGTGCCAGCAGGAGGGGGGGCGACTATAACACCGGGGAGCTGTTTTTT. Its protein product is CASRRGGDYNTGELFF.

In its sample, this clonotype was seen a few times. The chain couples TRBV25-1 to TRBJ1-2, with D possibly being TRBD1 (6 bases). CDR1 MGHDK and CDR2 SYGVNS come from the germline V gene. The germline V and J ends were trimmed by 4 bases and 5 bases, with 11 bases remaining between them. This CDR3 is built from 13 residues. CDR3 nucleotides: TGTGCCAGCAGTGCACGGGGGCGGTATGGCTACACCTTC. Its protein product is CASSARGRYGYTF.